These T cell receptor beta chains were read from a single sample in a study of CD8 T cells in ankylosing spondylitis. TCRdb ran MiXCR on the 5' RACE reads and lists one entry per CDR3 protein. The repertoire holds more than 600,000 distinct CDR3 sequences, with about 20% as singletons. The sequenced sample consisted of blood, either unsorted or a sorted T cell fraction (not recorded which). These receptors all come from a male donor with ankylosing spondylitis. The CDR3 runs from the conserved cysteine through the conserved F or W. The order of the fields is clone size, D gene, J gene, V gene, CDR3 protein, CDR3 DNA. D genes are given only for firm matches. Rows may omit the clone size; those that give it use once, few, many or a size class.

clone size: NA
D gene: NA
J gene: TRBJ1-5
V gene: TRBV3-1
CDR3 protein: CASSQLGVQPQHF
CDR3 DNA: TGTGCCAGCAGCCAGCTCGGGGTACAGCCCCAGCATTTT

clone size: few
D gene: TRBD2
J gene: TRBJ2-1
V gene: TRBV30
CDR3 protein: CAWSRGGAGAYNEQFF
CDR3 DNA: TGTGCCTGGAGTCGCGGGGGTGCGGGGGCCTACAATGAGCAGTTCTTC

clone size: few
D gene: NA
J gene: TRBJ2-1
V gene: TRBV11-3
CDR3 protein: CASSPMRGPYNEQFF
CDR3 DNA: TGTGCCAGCAGCCCCATGCGGGGGCCTTACAATGAGCAGTTCTTC

clone size: few
D gene: NA
J gene: TRBJ2-7
V gene: TRBV5-6
CDR3 protein: CASSLNRRSYEQYF
CDR3 DNA: TGTGCCAGCAGCTTGAACCGCCGCTCCTACGAGCAGTACTTC

clone size: few
D gene: NA
J gene: TRBJ2-1
V gene: TRBV29-1
CDR3 protein: CSVEEGMGSHEQFF
CDR3 DNA: TGCAGCGTTGAAGAAGGGATGGGCAGCCATGAGCAGTTCTTC

clone size: few
D gene: NA
J gene: TRBJ2-6
V gene: TRBV6-2/TRBV6-3
CDR3 protein: CASSYSPGRTISGANVLTF
CDR3 DNA: TGTGCCAGCAGTTACTCTCCGGGACGGACCATCTCTGGGGCCAACGTCCTGACTTTC

clone size: few
D gene: NA
J gene: TRBJ1-1
V gene: TRBV5-1
CDR3 protein: CASSLDGVYTEAFF
CDR3 DNA: TGCGCCAGCAGCTTGGATGGGGTTTATACTGAAGCTTTCTTT

clone size: few
D gene: NA
J gene: TRBJ1-4
V gene: TRBV5-1
CDR3 protein: CASSLEGGGEKLFF
CDR3 DNA: TGCGCCAGCAGCTTGGAAGGGGGGGGTGAAAAACTGTTTTTT

clone size: few
D gene: NA
J gene: TRBJ2-1
V gene: TRBV3-1
CDR3 protein: CASSPRDIGSYNEQFF
CDR3 DNA: TGTGCCAGCAGCCCGAGGGACATCGGCTCCTACAATGAGCAGTTCTTC

clone size: few
D gene: NA
J gene: TRBJ1-2
V gene: TRBV20-1
CDR3 protein: CSARVGQGYTF
CDR3 DNA: TGCAGTGCTAGAGTTGGGCAGGGCTACACCTTC

clone size: few
D gene: TRBD1
J gene: TRBJ2-3
V gene: TRBV7-9
CDR3 protein: CASSTSGGFADTQYF
CDR3 DNA: TGTGCCAGCAGTACCTCAGGGGGATTTGCAGATACGCAGTATTTT

clone size: NA
D gene: TRBD1
J gene: TRBJ2-3
V gene: TRBV29-1
CDR3 protein: CSAHLTGSTDTQYF
CDR3 DNA: TGCAGCGCTCACTTGACAGGGTCAACAGATACGCAGTATTTT

clone size: few
D gene: NA
J gene: TRBJ2-7
V gene: TRBV12-3/TRBV12-4
CDR3 protein: CASRGSADGYEQYF
CDR3 DNA: TGTGCCAGCAGGGGAAGCGCCGATGGTTACGAGCAGTACTTC

clone size: NA
D gene: NA
J gene: TRBJ2-1
V gene: TRBV20-1
CDR3 protein: CSARDRIRGSGPYNEQFF
CDR3 DNA: TGCAGTGCTAGAGATCGGATTAGGGGCTCGGGCCCCTACAATGAGCAGTTCTTC

clone size: NA
D gene: TRBD2
J gene: TRBJ2-3
V gene: TRBV7-8
CDR3 protein: CASSLMLAGGADTQYF
CDR3 DNA: TGTGCCAGCAGCTTAATGCTAGCGGGAGGTGCAGATACGCAGTATTTT

clone size: few
D gene: NA
J gene: TRBJ2-5
V gene: TRBV29-1
CDR3 protein: CSVPPSQGLLKTQYF
CDR3 DNA: TGCAGCGTACCCCCCTCGCAGGGACTTCTAAAGACCCAGTACTTC

clone size: NA
D gene: NA
J gene: TRBJ1-1
V gene: TRBV30
CDR3 protein: CVGGQVPFEAFF
CDR3 DNA: TGTGTGGGGGGTCAAGTCCCCTTTGAAGCTTTCTTT

clone size: NA
D gene: NA
J gene: TRBJ2-1
V gene: TRBV13
CDR3 protein: CASSQGPGVGEQFF
CDR3 DNA: TGTGCCAGCAGCCAGGGACCCGGGGTCGGTGAGCAGTTCTTC

clone size: few
D gene: TRBD2
J gene: TRBJ2-1
V gene: TRBV12-3/TRBV12-4
CDR3 protein: CATQTSGRHLSGNEQFF
CDR3 DNA: TGTGCCACCCAGACTAGCGGGAGGCACCTCTCGGGGAATGAGCAGTTCTTC

clone size: NA
D gene: TRBD1
J gene: TRBJ1-1
V gene: TRBV12-3/TRBV12-4
CDR3 protein: CASSRLGGGQGARLTEAFF
CDR3 DNA: TGTGCCAGCAGTCGATTAGGGGGTGGACAGGGGGCGAGGTTAACCGAAGCTTTCTTT